This T cell receptor beta chain is from a study of PD-L1 blockade in urothelial cancer (TCRdb year 2017). Concerning the study at large: Every patient began therapy in about 2014 and was given atezolizumab 1,200 mg intravenously every 3 weeks. Under 10 patients reached durable clinical benefit, while 20 or so patients did not. The study, an exploratory multi-omic analysis, examined somatic, immune and clinical correlates of response to PD-L1 blockade with atezolizumab in urothelial cancer. TCR sequencing covered pretreatment tumor samples and matched, serially collected peripheral blood taken before and after atezolizumab treatment. Blood samples were analyzed at two time points: 3 weeks after treatment start (second dose) and 6 weeks after treatment start. Durable clinical benefit was defined as a progression-free survival longer than 6 months, and TCR features were additionally tested against progression-free survival and overall survival. Patients had an ECOG performance status of 0 or 1 and had received between 0 and 3 prior chemotherapy regimens. Pretreatment blood TCR-seq was available for twenty-nine patients, at least one posttreatment blood collection was obtained for around 25 patients, and tumor TCR-seq was available for around 25 patients. About 85% of the 29 patients were identified as males with urothelial cancer of bladder origin, and a prior smoking history was reported by 18 of 29 patients. Whole exome sequencing and RNA sequencing of pretreatment tumors were performed alongside TCR sequencing in the same patients. A median of 141,255 T cells and just over 80,000 unique TCRs was obtained from blood samples, and a median clonality of around 0.08 was observed. Broad study findings and their caveats: At 3 weeks after the start of treatment, tumor-associated TCR clones in peripheral blood had expanded more in patients with durable benefit (n ≈ 20, p = 0.022). Because the sample size was small (n of about 30) and many of the analyses were exploratory, the results are meant to be hypothesis-generating. Improved progression-free and overall survival was found to be associated with pretreatment peripheral blood TCR clonality below the median.

To estimate absolute template abundance from read counts, synthetic TCR analog templates were spiked into each PCR. Using the immunoSEQ assay, TCRbeta CDR3 regions were amplified from genomic DNA with bias-controlled V and J gene primers. Sequencing of rearranged TCRbeta segments was done at approximately 20X coverage. Per the original workflow: Sequencing errors were corrected by clustering and CDR3s were annotated against IMGT to assign V, D and J genes. Only productive TCRbeta rearrangements were used in downstream analyses, excluding out-of-frame or stop-codon sequences. Clonality was computed as one minus Shannon entropy normalized by the log of the number of unique productive sequences. Clones differing between time points or between blood and tumor were identified using Fisher's exact test with Benjamini-Hochberg correction, with an adjusted p below 0.01 applied as the threshold. TCRdb's version of the immuneACCESS table is confined to in-frame rearrangements and falls short of the full clone set. An unresolved V gene accounts for under half of the shortfall where checked; the remainder is of unknown origin. That table is the source of V, J and clone size, and D and trimming were worked out from the DNA. The sample data list roughly 42,000 clones, and about 90% of these were observed just once. The leading ten clones occupy about 7.3% of the sample.

From its cysteine to its phenylalanine, the CDR3 spans 16 amino acids. This entry keeps only the CDR3 DNA: 48 bases, framed from base 1. In the germline V gene (reference sequence), CDR1 corresponds to WNHNN and CDR2 to SYGVQD. V loses 4 bases of germline sequence and J loses 5 bases, and the interval between the two ends is 21 bases. Details on this clone: It has no known antigen specificity. It has no much larger one-base neighbor in the sample; base qualities were not kept.

The time point label, as the study defines it: peripheral blood 6 weeks after treatment start. A cohort of roughly 30 patients with locally advanced or metastatic urothelial carcinoma, treated at Memorial Sloan Kettering on a trial protocol, was included. Peripheral blood mononuclear cells were collected pretreatment and during treatment, at between 1 and 8 total time points per patient. The Qiagen DNeasy Blood extraction kit was used to purify genomic DNA from total PBMCs and tumor samples. PBMCs were collected pretreatment and during treatment and were isolated and stored as previously described.

This chain is built from TRBV10-1 and TRBJ2-7; a tentative D call is TRBD1 (6 bases match). Source: PBMCs, taken around atezolizumab (anti-PD-L1) treatment. The receptor's source is a man between 65 and 79 years old with urothelial cancer. The DNA is TGCGCCAGCAGTGCTGCACCGGGAACAGGGAACCACGAGCAGTACTTC. Its translation is CASSAAPGTGNHEQYF.